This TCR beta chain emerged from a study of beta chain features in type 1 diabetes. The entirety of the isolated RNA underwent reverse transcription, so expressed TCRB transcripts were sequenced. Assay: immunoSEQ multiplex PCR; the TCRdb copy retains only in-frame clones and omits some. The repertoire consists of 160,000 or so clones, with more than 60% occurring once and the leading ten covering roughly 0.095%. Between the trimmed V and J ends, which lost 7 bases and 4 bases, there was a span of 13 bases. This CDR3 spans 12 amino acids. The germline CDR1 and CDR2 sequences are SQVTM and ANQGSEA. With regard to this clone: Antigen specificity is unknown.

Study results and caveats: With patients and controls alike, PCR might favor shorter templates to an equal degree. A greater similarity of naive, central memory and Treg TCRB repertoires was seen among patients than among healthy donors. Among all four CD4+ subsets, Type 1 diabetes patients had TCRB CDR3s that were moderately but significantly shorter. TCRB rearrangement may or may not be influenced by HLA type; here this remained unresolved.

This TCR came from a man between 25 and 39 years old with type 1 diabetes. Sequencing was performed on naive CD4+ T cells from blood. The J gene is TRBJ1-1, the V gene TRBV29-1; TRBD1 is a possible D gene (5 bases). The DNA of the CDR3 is TGCAGCGCCCGGGTCGGGGCCACTGAAGCTTTCTTT. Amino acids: CSARVGATEAFF.